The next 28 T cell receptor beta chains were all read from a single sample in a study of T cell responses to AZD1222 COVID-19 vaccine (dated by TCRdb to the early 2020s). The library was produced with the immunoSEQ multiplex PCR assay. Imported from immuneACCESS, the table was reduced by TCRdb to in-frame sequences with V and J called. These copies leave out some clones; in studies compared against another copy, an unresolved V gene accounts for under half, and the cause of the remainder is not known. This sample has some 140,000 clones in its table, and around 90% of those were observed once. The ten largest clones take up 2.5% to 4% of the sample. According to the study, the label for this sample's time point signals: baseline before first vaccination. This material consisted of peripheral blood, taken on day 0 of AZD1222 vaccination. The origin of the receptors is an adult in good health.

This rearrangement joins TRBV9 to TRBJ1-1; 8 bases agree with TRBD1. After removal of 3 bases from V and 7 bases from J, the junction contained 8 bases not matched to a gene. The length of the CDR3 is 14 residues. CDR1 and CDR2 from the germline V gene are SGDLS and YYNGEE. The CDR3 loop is CASSGTGGGGEAFF. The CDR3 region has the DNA TGTGCCAGCAGCGGCACAGGGGGTGGAGGTGAAGCTTTCTTT. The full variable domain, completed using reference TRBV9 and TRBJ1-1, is DSGVTQTPKHLITATGQRVTLRCSPRSGDLSVYWYQQSLDQGLQFLIQYYNGEERAKGNILERFSAQQFPDLHSELNLSSLELGDSALYFCASSGTGGGGEAFFGQGTRLTVV.

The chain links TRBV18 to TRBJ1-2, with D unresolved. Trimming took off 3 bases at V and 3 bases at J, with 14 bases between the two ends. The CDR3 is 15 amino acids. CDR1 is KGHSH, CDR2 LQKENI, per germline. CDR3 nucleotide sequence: TGTGCCAGCTCACCGTCGGCGACACCCGACTATGGCTACACCTTC. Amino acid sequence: CASSPSATPDYGYTF.

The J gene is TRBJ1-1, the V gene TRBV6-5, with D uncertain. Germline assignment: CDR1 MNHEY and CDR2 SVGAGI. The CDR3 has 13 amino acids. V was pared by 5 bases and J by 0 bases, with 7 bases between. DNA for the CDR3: TGTGCCAGCAGTACCTCCCTGAACACTGAAGCTTTCTTT. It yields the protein CASSTSLNTEAFF.

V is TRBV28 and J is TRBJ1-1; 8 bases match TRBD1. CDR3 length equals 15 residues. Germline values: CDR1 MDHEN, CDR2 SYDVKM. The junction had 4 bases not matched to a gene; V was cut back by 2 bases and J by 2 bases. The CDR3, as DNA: TGTGCCAGCAGTTTAACCGCAGGGGGCAACACTGAAGCTTTCTTT. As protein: CASSLTAGGNTEAFF.

CDR3 bases: TGTGCCAGCATGCTATCTTCCGGGACACTTCCCCGCACTGAAGCTTTCTTT. Protein sequence: CASMLSSGTLPRTEAFF. The chain combines TRBV7-9 with TRBJ1-1, with a tentative D call TRBD1 (6 bases). V lost 7 bases and J lost 4, with 25 bases in between. The CDR3 is 17 amino acids. The germline V gene has CDR1 SEHNR and CDR2 FQNEAQ (reference sequence).

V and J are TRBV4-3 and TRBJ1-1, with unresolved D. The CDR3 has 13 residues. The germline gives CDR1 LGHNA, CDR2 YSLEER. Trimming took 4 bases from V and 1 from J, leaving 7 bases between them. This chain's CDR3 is CASSPWENTEAFF. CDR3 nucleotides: TGCGCCAGCAGCCCCTGGGAGAACACTGAAGCTTTCTTT.

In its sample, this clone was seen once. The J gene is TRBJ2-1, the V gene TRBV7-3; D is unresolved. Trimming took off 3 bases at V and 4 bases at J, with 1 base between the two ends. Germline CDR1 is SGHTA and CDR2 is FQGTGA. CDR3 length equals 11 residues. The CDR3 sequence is CASSFYNEQFF. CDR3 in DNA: TGTGCCAGCAGCTTTTACAATGAGCAGTTCTTC.

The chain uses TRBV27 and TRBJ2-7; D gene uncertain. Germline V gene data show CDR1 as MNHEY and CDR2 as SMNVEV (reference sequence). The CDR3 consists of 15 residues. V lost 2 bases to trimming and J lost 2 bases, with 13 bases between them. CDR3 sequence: CASSLGTARTYEQYF. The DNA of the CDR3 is TGTGCCAGCAGTTTAGGAACAGCCCGCACCTACGAGCAGTACTTC.

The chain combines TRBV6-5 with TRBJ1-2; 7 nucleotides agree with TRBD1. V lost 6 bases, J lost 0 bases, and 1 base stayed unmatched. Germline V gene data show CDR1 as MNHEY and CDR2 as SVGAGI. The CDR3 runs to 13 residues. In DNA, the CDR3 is TGTGCCAGCAGGACAGGGACTAACTATGGCTACACCTTC. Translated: CASRTGTNYGYTF.

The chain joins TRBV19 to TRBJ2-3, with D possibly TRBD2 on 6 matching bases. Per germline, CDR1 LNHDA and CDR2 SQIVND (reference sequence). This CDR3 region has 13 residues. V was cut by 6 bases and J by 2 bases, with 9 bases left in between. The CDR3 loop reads CASSRGATDTQYF. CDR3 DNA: TGTGCCAGTAGCCGCGGGGCCACAGATACGCAGTATTTT. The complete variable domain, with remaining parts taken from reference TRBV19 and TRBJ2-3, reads DGGITQSPKYLFRKEGQNVTLSCEQNLNHDAMYWYRQDPGQGLRLIYYSQIVNDFQKGDIAEGYSVSREKKESFPLTVTSAQKNPTAFYLCASSRGATDTQYFGPGTRLTVL.

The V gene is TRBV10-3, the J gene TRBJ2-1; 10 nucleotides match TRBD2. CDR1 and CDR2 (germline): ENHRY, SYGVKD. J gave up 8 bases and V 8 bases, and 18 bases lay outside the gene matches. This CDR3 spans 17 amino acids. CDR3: CAIGRRAGGRNVDEQFF. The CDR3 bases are TGTGCCATCGGGAGAAGAGCGGGGGGGCGTAACGTGGATGAGCAGTTCTTC.

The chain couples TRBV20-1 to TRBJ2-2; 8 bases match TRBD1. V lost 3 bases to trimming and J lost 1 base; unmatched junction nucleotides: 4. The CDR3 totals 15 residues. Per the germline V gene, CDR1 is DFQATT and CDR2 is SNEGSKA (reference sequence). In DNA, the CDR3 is TGCAGTGCTAGTAGGACAGGGTGGAACACCGGGGAGCTGTTTTTT. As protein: CSASRTGWNTGELFF.

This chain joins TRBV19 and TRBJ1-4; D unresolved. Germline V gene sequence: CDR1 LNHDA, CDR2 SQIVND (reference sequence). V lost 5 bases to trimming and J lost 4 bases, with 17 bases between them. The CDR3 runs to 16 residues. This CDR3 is CASSHLSASGNEKLFF. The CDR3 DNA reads TGTGCCAGTAGTCATTTATCAGCTTCGGGTAATGAAAAACTGTTTTTT.

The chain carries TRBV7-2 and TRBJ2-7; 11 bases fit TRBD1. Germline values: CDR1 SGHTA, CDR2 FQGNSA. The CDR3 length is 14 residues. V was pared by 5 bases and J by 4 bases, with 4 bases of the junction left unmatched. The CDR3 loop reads CASSKDRGPYEQYF. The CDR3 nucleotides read TGTGCCAGCAGCAAGGACAGGGGGCCATACGAGCAGTACTTC.

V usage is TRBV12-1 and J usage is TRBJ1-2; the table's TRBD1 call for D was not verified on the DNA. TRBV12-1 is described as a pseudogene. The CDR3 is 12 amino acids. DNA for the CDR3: TGTGCCAGCAGCTTTCCATCCTATGGCTACACCTTC. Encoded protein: CASSFPSYGYTF.

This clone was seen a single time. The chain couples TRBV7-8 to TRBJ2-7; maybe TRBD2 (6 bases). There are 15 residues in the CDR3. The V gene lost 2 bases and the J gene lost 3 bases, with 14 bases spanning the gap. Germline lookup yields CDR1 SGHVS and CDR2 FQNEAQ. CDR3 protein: CASSLTEDYRYEQYF. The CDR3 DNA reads TGTGCCAGCAGCTTAACGGAGGACTATCGCTACGAGCAGTACTTC. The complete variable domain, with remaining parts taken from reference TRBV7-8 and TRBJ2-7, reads GAGVSQSPRYKVAKRGQDVALRCDPISGHVSLFWYQQALGQGPEFLTYFQNEAQLDKSGLPSDRFFAERPEGSVSTLKIQRTQQEDSAVYLCASSLTEDYRYEQYFGPGTRLTVT.

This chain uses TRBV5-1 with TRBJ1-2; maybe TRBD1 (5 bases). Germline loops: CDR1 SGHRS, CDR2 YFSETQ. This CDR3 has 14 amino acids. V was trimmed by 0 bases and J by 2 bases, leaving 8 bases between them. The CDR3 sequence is CASSLGQPNYGYTF. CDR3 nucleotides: TGCGCCAGCAGCTTGGGACAGCCGAACTATGGCTACACCTTC.

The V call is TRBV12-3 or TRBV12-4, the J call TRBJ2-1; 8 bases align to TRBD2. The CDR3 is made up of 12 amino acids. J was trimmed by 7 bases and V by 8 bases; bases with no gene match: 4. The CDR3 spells CASRGGRNEQFF. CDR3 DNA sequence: TGTGCCAGCCGGGGGGGGAGGAATGAGCAGTTCTTC.

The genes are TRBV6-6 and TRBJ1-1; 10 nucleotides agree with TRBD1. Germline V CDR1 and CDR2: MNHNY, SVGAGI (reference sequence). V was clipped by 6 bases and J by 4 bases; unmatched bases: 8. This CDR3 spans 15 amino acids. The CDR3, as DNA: TGTGCCAGCAGGGGGACAGGGGCCGGGGGCACTGAAGCTTTCTTT. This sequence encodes CASRGTGAGGTEAFF.

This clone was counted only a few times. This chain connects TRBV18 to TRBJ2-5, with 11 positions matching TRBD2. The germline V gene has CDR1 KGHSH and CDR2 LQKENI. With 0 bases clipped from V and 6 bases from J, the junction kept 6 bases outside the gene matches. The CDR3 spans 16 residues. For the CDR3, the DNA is TGTGCCAGCTCACCACCGATAGCGGGGGGGCCTAAGACCCAGTACTTC. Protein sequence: CASSPPIAGGPKTQYF. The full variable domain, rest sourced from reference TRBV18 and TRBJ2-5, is NAGVMQNPRHLVRRRGQEARLRCSPMKGHSHVYWYRQLPEEGLKFMVYLQKENIIDESGMPKERFSAEFPKEGPSILRIQQVVRGDSAAYFCASSPPIAGGPKTQYFGPGTRLLVL.

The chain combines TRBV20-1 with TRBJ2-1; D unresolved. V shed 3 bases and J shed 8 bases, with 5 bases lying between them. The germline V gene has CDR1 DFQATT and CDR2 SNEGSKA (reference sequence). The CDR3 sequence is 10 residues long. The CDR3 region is CSARTDEQFF. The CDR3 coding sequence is TGCAGTGCTAGGACTGATGAGCAGTTCTTC.

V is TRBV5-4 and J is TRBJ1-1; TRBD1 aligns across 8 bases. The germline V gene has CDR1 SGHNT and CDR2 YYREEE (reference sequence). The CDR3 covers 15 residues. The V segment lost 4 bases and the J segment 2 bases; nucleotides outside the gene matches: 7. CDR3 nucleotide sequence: TGTGCCAGCAGCGTTGGGGACAGGAAAAACACTGAAGCTTTCTTT. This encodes CASSVGDRKNTEAFF.

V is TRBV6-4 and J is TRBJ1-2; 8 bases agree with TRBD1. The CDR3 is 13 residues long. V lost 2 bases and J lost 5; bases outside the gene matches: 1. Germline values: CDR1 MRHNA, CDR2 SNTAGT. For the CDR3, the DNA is TGTGCCAGCAGTGACGGGACAGGATATGGCTACACCTTC. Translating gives CASSDGTGYGYTF.

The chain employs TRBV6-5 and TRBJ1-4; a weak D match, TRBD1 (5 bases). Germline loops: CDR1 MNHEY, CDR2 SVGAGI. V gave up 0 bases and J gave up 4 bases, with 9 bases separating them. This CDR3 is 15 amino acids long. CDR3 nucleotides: TGTGCCAGCAGTTACTCCGCGGGACGTAATGAAAAACTGTTTTTT. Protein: CASSYSAGRNEKLFF.

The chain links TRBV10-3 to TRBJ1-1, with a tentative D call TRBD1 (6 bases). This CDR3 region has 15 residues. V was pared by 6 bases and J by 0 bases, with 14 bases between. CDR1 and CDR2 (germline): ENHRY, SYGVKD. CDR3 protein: CAISDPGQMNTEAFF. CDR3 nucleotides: TGTGCCATCAGCGACCCAGGACAGATGAACACTGAAGCTTTCTTT.

The CDR3 DNA is TGCAGTGCTAGTTGGGGTAACTATGGCTACACCTTC. It yields the protein CSASWGNYGYTF. The chain recombines TRBV20-1 with TRBJ1-2; D remains ambiguous. The CDR3 has 12 amino acids. Germline V lookup: CDR1 DFQATT, CDR2 SNEGSKA (reference sequence). V lost 3 bases to trimming and J lost 1 base, with 6 bases between them.

The chain's CDR3 is CASRLTTENTEAFF. Here the CDR3 DNA reads TGTGCCAGCAGGCTAACGACAGAAAACACTGAAGCTTTCTTT. J is TRBJ1-1 and V is TRBV5-4; D is perhaps TRBD1 (5 bases). The CDR3 runs 14 residues. CDR1 and CDR2 (germline): SGHNT, YYREEE (reference sequence). V gave up 5 bases and J gave up 2 bases, with 13 bases separating them.

In DNA form, the CDR3 reads TGTGCCAGCAGCATAGAGGGCCCCTCCTATAATTCACCCCTCCACTTT. Protein sequence: CASSIEGPSYNSPLHF. This chain uses TRBV27 with TRBJ1-6; the D is unclear. CDR1 and CDR2 (germline): MNHEY, SMNVEV (reference sequence). The CDR3 extends over 16 amino acids. V lost 6 bases and J 0 bases, leaving 12 bases between the germline ends.